The clone carrying this T cell receptor beta chain was found a few times. Its matching antigen is unknown. Described treatment: oral pan-JAK inhibitor, 5-10 mg twice daily. RNA was extracted and reverse transcribed into cDNA as the sequencing template. TCRdb's copy holds only in-frame clones and misses some; the assay was immunoSEQ multiplex PCR. The profile covers 270,000 or so clones, with roughly 64% appearing a single time and approximately 1.8% taken by the ten largest. The CDR3 has 16 amino acids. Looked up from germline, CDR1 is SQVTM and CDR2 is ANQGSEA. The J segment lost 2 bases and the V segment lost 6 bases, leaving 15 bases of the junction unmatched. The entry originates in a study of CD8+ T cells in alopecia areata. Points from the study as a whole: Higher clonality was seen in lesional scalp than in normal scalp, especially in alopecia totalis/universalis.

The input for sequencing was CD4+ T cells sorted from blood, taken at week 24, from a patient treated with tofacitinib. The sequence derives from a human donor with alopecia areata. The chain uses TRBV29-1 and TRBJ2-7; 8 bases align to TRBD1. CDR3 bases: TGCAGCGTCCAGGGCCGAGGACAGGGCTCAACCTACGAGCAGTACTTC. As protein: CSVQGRGQGSTYEQYF.